This TCR beta chain derives from a study of T cells in pancreatic ductal adenocarcinoma. Method: immunoSEQ multiplex PCR; TCRdb's copy keeps in-frame clones and lacks some. The data contain about 97,000 clones, around 96% of them singletons. Surgery without prior neoadjuvant therapy was the treatment of the selected pancreatic ductal adenocarcinoma patients. The germline gives CDR1 SGHKS, CDR2 YYEKEE (reference sequence). This CDR3 has 16 amino acids. V lost 3 bases and J lost 2, with 17 bases in between. The chain couples TRBV5-5 to TRBJ2-5; maybe TRBD1 (5 bases). The receptor comes from a human donor with pancreatic ductal adenocarcinoma. Sequenced sample: PBMCs. The CDR3: CASSSSVGQGQETQYF. The CDR3 DNA reads TGTGCCAGCAGCTCGTCCGTTGGCCAGGGACAAGAGACCCAGTACTTC. The entire variable domain, with the rest obtained from reference TRBV5-5 and TRBJ2-5, is as follows: DAGVTQSPTHLIKTRGQQVTLRCSPISGHKSVSWYQQVLGQGPQFIFQYYEKEERGRGNFPDRFSARQFPNYSSELNVNALLLGDSALYLCASSSSVGQGQETQYFGPGTRLLVL.